The 18 T cell receptor beta chains below come from one sample, sequenced in a study of blood T cell repertoires in COVID-19. TCRdb's copy holds only in-frame clones and misses some; the assay was immunoSEQ multiplex PCR. Counted here are about 180,000 clones, just over 85% occurring once; the ten biggest clones make up roughly 8.9%. The sequenced material came from PBMCs or T cells enriched from blood (not recorded which). The source is a woman younger than 35 who had recovered from COVID-19.

The chain combines TRBV11-1 with TRBJ2-3; TRBD1 matches at 9 bases. The trim removed 6 bases at V and 1 base at J, leaving 2 bases unmatched. CDR1 SGHAT and CDR2 FQDESV come from the germline V gene (reference sequence). This CDR3 spans 14 amino acids. Here the CDR3 DNA reads TGTGCCAGCAGTACAGGGGGCGGCACAGATACGCAGTATTTT. Its protein is CASSTGGGTDTQYF.

The rearrangement joins TRBV18 to TRBJ2-7; 9 nucleotides match TRBD1. The length of the CDR3 is 14 residues. V gave up 4 bases and J gave up 3 bases; unmatched junction bases: 4. CDR1 and CDR2 (germline): KGHSH, LQKENI. CDR3 nucleotides: TGTGCCAGCTCACTCTCGACAGGGGGCTACGAGCAGTACTTC. Its protein is CASSLSTGGYEQYF.

V usage is TRBV2 and J usage is TRBJ2-4; possible D gene TRBD1, 5 bases. The CDR3 totals 15 residues. V gave up 7 bases and J gave up 8 bases, with 21 bases separating them. Germline lookup yields CDR1 SNHLY and CDR2 FYNNEI. Written as DNA, the CDR3 is TGTGCCAGCATCGGAAGGGAAGGGGTTGGGGACATTCAGTACTTC. Amino acid sequence: CASIGREGVGDIQYF. Full variable domain (rest looked up from reference TRBV2 and TRBJ2-4): EPEVTQTPSHQVTQMGQEVILRCVPISNHLYFYWYRQILGQKVEFLVSFYNNEISEKSEIFDDQFSVERPDGSNFTLKIRSTKLEDSAMYFCASIGREGVGDIQYFGAGTRLSVL.

This chain joins TRBV28 and TRBJ2-1; a possible D gene is TRBD2 (5 bases). The CDR3 spans 15 residues. Trimming cost V 5 bases and J 6 bases, with 17 bases left between them. CDR1 MDHEN and CDR2 SYDVKM come from the germline V gene. The CDR3 protein is CASSPGGSIANEQFF. In DNA, the CDR3 is TGTGCCAGCAGTCCCGGCGGGTCGATAGCCAATGAGCAGTTCTTC.

The chain is built from TRBV10-3 and TRBJ1-1, with D unresolved. The CDR3 loop spans 13 amino acids. Germline V lookup: CDR1 ENHRY, CDR2 SYGVKD. The V gene lost 9 bases and the J gene lost 3 bases, with 14 bases spanning the gap. The chain's CDR3 is CAIRGGQYTEAFF. The CDR3, as DNA: TGTGCCATACGGGGAGGGCAGTACACTGAAGCTTTCTTT.

The V and J genes are TRBV19 and TRBJ1-3, with D possibly TRBD1 on 6 matching bases. The CDR3 is made up of 15 amino acids. V was shortened by 7 bases and J by 4 bases, with 17 bases between the two germline ends. Germline values: CDR1 LNHDA, CDR2 SQIVND (reference sequence). The CDR3 protein is CASTTGTGIGNTIYF. The DNA for the CDR3 is TGTGCCAGTACCACCGGAACAGGGATAGGAAACACCATATATTTT.

This clone was detected once. The gene calls are TRBV30 and TRBJ1-2, with D possibly TRBD1 on 6 matching bases. The CDR3 contains 13 residues. Trimming took 2 bases from V and 8 from J, leaving 15 bases between them. CDR1 and CDR2 (germline): GTSNPN, SVGIG (reference sequence). This CDR3 is CAWSSPGQRGYTF. The CDR3 DNA reads TGTGCCTGGAGTTCACCGGGACAACGCGGCTACACCTTC.

The chain joins TRBV6-4 to TRBJ2-3, with 7 bases matching TRBD1. After removal of 3 bases from V and 2 bases from J, the junction contained 8 bases not matched to a gene. This CDR3 is 16 amino acids long. Germline V gene data show CDR1 as MRHNA and CDR2 as SNTAGT. The CDR3 here is CASSEVAGGDTDTQYF. The CDR3 bases are TGTGCCAGCAGTGAAGTGGCAGGGGGTGACACAGATACGCAGTATTTT.

The chain combines TRBV7-9 with TRBJ2-1; weak D call: TRBD2 (6 bases). The CDR3 runs 15 residues. Per the germline V gene, CDR1 is SEHNR and CDR2 is FQNEAQ (reference sequence). V was cut by 5 bases and J by 0 bases, with 11 bases left in between. The chain's CDR3 is CASSPTRSSYNEQFF. The CDR3 nucleotides are TGTGCCAGCAGCCCGACTAGGAGCTCCTACAATGAGCAGTTCTTC.

This chain connects TRBV27 to TRBJ1-2; D is uncertain. V was pared by 2 bases and J by 8 bases, with 12 bases between. CDR1 is MNHEY and CDR2 is SMNVEV in the germline V gene (reference sequence). CDR3 length: 13 residues. CDR3 region: CASSLRREGGYTF. The CDR3 coding sequence is TGTGCCAGCAGTTTAAGGCGGGAGGGAGGCTACACCTTC.

This chain links TRBV14 with TRBJ1-1; D unclear. Looked up from germline, CDR1 is SGHDN and CDR2 is FVKESK. V lost 3 bases to trimming and J lost 4 bases, with 9 bases between them. CDR3 length: 13 residues. Written as DNA, the CDR3 is TGTGCCAGCAGCCACTCAGGAAGCACTGAAGCTTTCTTT. It codes for CASSHSGSTEAFF.

The chain carries TRBV10-2 and TRBJ1-1; D gene unclear. There are 11 residues in the CDR3. Trimming took off 8 bases at V and 5 bases at J, with 9 bases between the two ends. Germline CDR1 reads WSHSY; CDR2 reads SAAADI. The CDR3, as DNA: TGCGCCAGCGGAGGTCTGACTGAAGCTTTCTTT. This encodes CASGGLTEAFF.

The gene calls are TRBV27 and TRBJ2-1, with TRBD2 matching over 8 bases. V gave up 2 bases and J gave up 3 bases; unmatched junction bases: 3. Germline V gives CDR1 MNHEY, CDR2 SMNVEV (reference sequence). This CDR3 comprises 15 residues. This CDR3 reads CASSLGREGYNEQFF. CDR3 nucleotides: TGTGCCAGCAGTTTAGGCCGGGAGGGCTACAATGAGCAGTTCTTC.

The rearrangement joins TRBV28 to TRBJ1-6; 8 bases are shared with TRBD1. The CDR3 is made up of 16 amino acids. The V gene's germline CDR1 is MDHEN and CDR2 SYDVKM. V shed 6 bases, J shed 4 bases, and the junction held 8 bases outside the gene matches. The DNA for the CDR3 is TGTGCCAGCAGGGAAGGACAGGGTGGATATAATTCACCCCTCCACTTT. Its translation is CASREGQGGYNSPLHF.

The V call is TRBV2, the J call TRBJ1-2; 9 nucleotides agree with TRBD1. This CDR3 is 17 amino acids long. J was trimmed by 7 bases and V by 6 bases; bases with no gene match: 18. Germline CDR1 reads SNHLY; CDR2 reads FYNNEI. In nucleotides, the CDR3 is TGTGCCAGCAGGCGAGAACCGTCGGGGGGGACAGGGTTTGGCTACACCTTC. Residues: CASRREPSGGTGFGYTF.

This clone was detected only once. The V call is TRBV3-1 (or the pseudogene TRBV3-2), the J call TRBJ1-2; D call uncertain. Trimming shortened V by 3 bases and J by 2 bases, and 4 bases separated the two germline ends. The CDR3 spans 12 residues. Germline values: CDR1 LGHDT, CDR2 YNNKEL (reference sequence). The CDR3 loop reads CASSQQNYGYTF. As DNA, the CDR3 is TGTGCCAGCAGCCAGCAGAACTATGGCTACACCTTC.

V is TRBV19 and J is TRBJ1-4; TRBD1 is a possible D gene (6 bases). The CDR3 is 15 amino acids. Germline-derived CDR1 and CDR2 are LNHDA and SQIVND (reference sequence). V was trimmed by 10 bases and J by 2 bases, leaving 17 bases between them. The CDR3 DNA sequence: TGTGCCACAAGGGCCAGGGGATCGACTAATGAAAAACTGTTTTTT. Encoded protein: CATRARGSTNEKLFF.

The chain joins TRBV6-6 to TRBJ2-1; possible D gene TRBD2, 7 bases. Trimming took 2 bases from V and 8 from J, leaving 16 bases between them. Germline CDR1 MNHNY, CDR2 SVGAGI (reference sequence). The length of the CDR3 is 15 residues. This chain's CDR3 is CASSYPGGRDDEQFF. CDR3 DNA: TGTGCCAGCAGTTACCCCGGGGGGCGGGATGATGAGCAGTTCTTC.